The rows below give T cell receptor beta chains drawn from one sample of a study of blood T cell repertoires in COVID-19. This table comes from immunoSEQ multiplex PCR, and its TCRdb copy is limited to in-frame clones, with some not included. The sample consists of a few hundred thousand clones, roughly nine tenths of them appearing once. Sequenced sample: peripheral blood. These receptors were taken from a woman between 50 and 59 years old with acute or convalescent COVID-19. Both conserved end residues are part of each CDR3. D genes are given only for firm matches. Rows give clone size only sometimes, using once, few, many, or a class for an expanded clone.

abundance: -
j_gene: TRBJ2-7
v_gene: TRBV18
d_gene: TRBD1
CDR3nt: TGTGCCAGCTCACTATACGCCGGGACAGATTACGAGCAGTACTTC
CDR3aa: CASSLYAGTDYEQYF

abundance: -
j_gene: TRBJ2-2
v_gene: TRBV4-1
d_gene: TRBD1
CDR3nt: TGCGCCAGCAGCCCGAACGGACAGGGGATGGACACCGGGGAGCTGTTTTTT
CDR3aa: CASSPNGQGMDTGELFF

abundance: -
j_gene: TRBJ1-6
v_gene: TRBV27
d_gene: -
CDR3nt: TGTGCCAGCAGTTTTATTGGGTTCGGACAGTATAATTCACCCCTCCACTTT
CDR3aa: CASSFIGFGQYNSPLHF

abundance: -
j_gene: TRBJ1-1
v_gene: TRBV5-1
d_gene: -
CDR3nt: TGCGCCAGCAGTCTGCCAGGGTCCCTGAACACTGAAGCTTTCTTT
CDR3aa: CASSLPGSLNTEAFF

abundance: -
j_gene: TRBJ2-6
v_gene: TRBV4-2
d_gene: -
CDR3nt: TGTGCCAGCAGACGGGACAAGAGCTCTGGGGCCAACGTCCTGACTTTC
CDR3aa: CASRRDKSSGANVLTF

abundance: few
j_gene: TRBJ1-1
v_gene: TRBV7-8
d_gene: -
CDR3nt: TGTGCCAGCAGCCAAGCGTGGGGCGCTGAAGCTTTCTTT
CDR3aa: CASSQAWGAEAFF

abundance: -
j_gene: TRBJ1-5
v_gene: TRBV3-1/TRBV3-2
d_gene: -
CDR3nt: TGTGCCAGCGGCAATAGCAATCAGCCCCAGCATTTT
CDR3aa: CASGNSNQPQHF

abundance: -
j_gene: TRBJ1-5
v_gene: TRBV6-1
d_gene: -
CDR3nt: TGTGCCAGCAGTGACAGAAATAGCAATCAGCCCCAGCATTTT
CDR3aa: CASSDRNSNQPQHF

abundance: once
j_gene: TRBJ2-1
v_gene: TRBV6-6
d_gene: TRBD1
CDR3nt: TGTGCCAGCAGTCCACGGGACAGGGGAGGGCTAGCGGGTTCCTACAATGAGCAGTTCTTC
CDR3aa: CASSPRDRGGLAGSYNEQFF

abundance: -
j_gene: TRBJ2-3
v_gene: TRBV6-2/TRBV6-3
d_gene: TRBD2
CDR3nt: TGTGCCAGCAGTTTAGCGGGGGCTAGCACAGATACGCAGTATTTT
CDR3aa: CASSLAGASTDTQYF

abundance: -
j_gene: TRBJ2-5
v_gene: TRBV6-5
d_gene: TRBD1
CDR3nt: TGTGCCAGCAGTTACTCGACTGGACAGGGAAAAGAGACCCAGTACTTC
CDR3aa: CASSYSTGQGKETQYF

abundance: -
j_gene: TRBJ1-2
v_gene: TRBV25-1
d_gene: -
CDR3nt: TGTGCCAGCAGTGACCCAGGGCTCTATGGCTACACCTTC
CDR3aa: CASSDPGLYGYTF

abundance: -
j_gene: TRBJ1-4
v_gene: TRBV10-3
d_gene: TRBD1
CDR3nt: TGTGCCATCAGTGAGTCTTTGGGACAGGGGAATGAAAAACTGTTTTTT
CDR3aa: CAISESLGQGNEKLFF

abundance: -
j_gene: TRBJ1-2
v_gene: TRBV10-3
d_gene: TRBD1
CDR3nt: TGTGCCATCAGTGAGTCGACAGGGGAGGGTGGCTACACCTTC
CDR3aa: CAISESTGEGGYTF

abundance: -
j_gene: TRBJ1-2
v_gene: TRBV30
d_gene: -
CDR3nt: TGTGCCTGGACAGGAGGATCGGTTGGCTACACCTTC
CDR3aa: CAWTGGSVGYTF

abundance: -
j_gene: TRBJ2-3
v_gene: TRBV7-6
d_gene: -
CDR3nt: TGTGCCAGCAGCTTAGGGGAGTACACAGATACGCAGTATTTT
CDR3aa: CASSLGEYTDTQYF

abundance: -
j_gene: TRBJ1-2
v_gene: TRBV19
d_gene: -
CDR3nt: TGTGCCACCTTAGTCCAGGGTAGCGGCTACACCTTC
CDR3aa: CATLVQGSGYTF

abundance: -
j_gene: TRBJ2-2
v_gene: TRBV7-2
d_gene: TRBD2
CDR3nt: TGTGCCAGCAGCTTGTGGGGACTAGCGTCCGGCGGGGAGCTGTTTTTT
CDR3aa: CASSLWGLASGGELFF

abundance: -
j_gene: TRBJ2-3
v_gene: TRBV5-6
d_gene: TRBD2
CDR3nt: TGTGCCAGCAGCTTGGTAAGCGGGAGGGCCGCGCAGTATTTT
CDR3aa: CASSLVSGRAAQYF

abundance: -
j_gene: TRBJ1-5
v_gene: TRBV19
d_gene: -
CDR3nt: TGTGCCAGTAGTGTTCGGGTTTGGGGGGGCAATCAGCCCCAGCATTTT
CDR3aa: CASSVRVWGGNQPQHF

abundance: -
j_gene: TRBJ1-1
v_gene: TRBV6-4
d_gene: -
CDR3nt: TGTGCCAGCAGTGTGGAGGGTAGTAGCACTGAAGCTTTCTTT
CDR3aa: CASSVEGSSTEAFF

abundance: -
j_gene: TRBJ2-2
v_gene: TRBV14
d_gene: -
CDR3nt: TGTGCCAGCAGCCAGGGCTGGCCGAGCACCGGGGAGCTGTTTTTT
CDR3aa: CASSQGWPSTGELFF

abundance: -
j_gene: TRBJ2-1
v_gene: TRBV3-1/TRBV3-2
d_gene: TRBD2
CDR3nt: TGTGCCAGCAGCCAAATGTGGCTAGCGGGGTTCAATGAGCAGTTCTTC
CDR3aa: CASSQMWLAGFNEQFF

abundance: once
j_gene: TRBJ2-6
v_gene: TRBV6-5
d_gene: -
CDR3nt: TGTGCCAGCAGTTACTACCGGTCAGGGGCCAACGTCCTGACTTTC
CDR3aa: CASSYYRSGANVLTF

abundance: -
j_gene: TRBJ2-1
v_gene: TRBV2
d_gene: -
CDR3nt: TGTGCCAGCTTACTGTTTAATGAGCAGTTCTTC
CDR3aa: CASLLFNEQFF

abundance: once
j_gene: TRBJ1-5
v_gene: TRBV6-2/TRBV6-3
d_gene: TRBD1
CDR3nt: TGTGCCAGCAGTTCCTTGGACAGGGGTGCTTACAATCAGCCCCAGCATTTT
CDR3aa: CASSSLDRGAYNQPQHF

abundance: once
j_gene: TRBJ2-7
v_gene: TRBV6-5
d_gene: -
CDR3nt: TGTGCCAGCAGTCTACAGGGATACGAGCAGTACTTC
CDR3aa: CASSLQGYEQYF

abundance: -
j_gene: TRBJ2-7
v_gene: TRBV27
d_gene: -
CDR3nt: TGTGCCAGCAGTTTACCCGGAGGTCCCTACGAGCAGTACTTC
CDR3aa: CASSLPGGPYEQYF

abundance: -
j_gene: TRBJ2-3
v_gene: TRBV9
d_gene: -
CDR3nt: TGTGCCAGCGGTCGGAGCGGTAATCCCGGAGATACGCAGTATTTT
CDR3aa: CASGRSGNPGDTQYF